These 9 T cell receptor beta chains were sequenced from one sample in a study of immune cell composition in non-small cell lung cancer. The data were produced by immunoSEQ multiplex PCR, yet TCRdb's version contains in-frame clones alone and is incomplete. The data hold approximately 2,500 clones, with more than 65% observed a single time. Normal lung was taken at the farthest possible site, at least 3 cm from tumour. The sample taken for sequencing was non-adjacent lung tissue. These receptors were taken from a human donor with non-small cell lung cancer.

The chain carries TRBV7-6 and TRBJ1-4; TRBD1 might be the D (6 bases). Germline lookup yields CDR1 SGHVS and CDR2 FNYEAQ. V lost 5 bases, J lost 4 bases, and 11 bases lay in between. The CDR3 covers 14 residues. The CDR3 DNA is TGTGCCAGCAGCCTGGGGGCCGTTAATGAAAAACTGTTTTTT. It encodes CASSLGAVNEKLFF.

V and J are TRBV5-1 and TRBJ2-1; TRBD2 matches at 8 bases. Germline CDR1 reads SGHRS; CDR2 reads YFSETQ. The CDR3 sequence is 16 residues long. V lost 4 bases to trimming and J lost 0 bases; unmatched junction nucleotides: 6. Written as DNA, the CDR3 is TGCGCCAGCAGCACCCTAAGCGGGAGCTCCTACAATGAGCAGTTCTTC. Translation: CASSTLSGSSYNEQFF.

The V call is TRBV11-1, the J call TRBJ2-2; 7 bases fit TRBD1. The trim removed 5 bases at V and 5 bases at J, leaving 11 bases unmatched. The germline gives CDR1 SGHAT, CDR2 FQDESV (reference sequence). The CDR3 contains 16 residues. Here the CDR3 DNA reads TGTGCCAGCAGCATAGGCCTAGGGGGCAAGACCGGGGAGCTGTTTTTT. Translation gives CASSIGLGGKTGELFF.

The chain joins TRBV2 to TRBJ2-3; a weak D match, TRBD2 (6 bases). V was trimmed by 11 bases and J by 0 bases, leaving 18 bases between them. CDR3 length: 15 amino acids. Looked up from germline, CDR1 is SNHLY and CDR2 is FYNNEI. In nucleotides, the CDR3 is TGTGCCTCCTCGCCGGGGACTTCAAGCACAGATACGCAGTATTTT. The encoded protein is CASSPGTSSTDTQYF.

The chain has TRBV28 and TRBJ2-3; D perhaps matches TRBD2 (6 bases). Between the trimmed V and J ends, which lost 2 bases and 2 bases, there was a span of 11 bases. The CDR3 length is 15 residues. Germline lookup yields CDR1 MDHEN and CDR2 SYDVKM. CDR3 DNA: TGTGCCAGCAGTTTACCTAGCGAACTCACAGATACGCAGTATTTT. Residues: CASSLPSELTDTQYF.

This clone was observed a few times. The rearrangement joins TRBV5-8 to TRBJ2-3, with D possibly being TRBD2 (6 bases). The CDR3 is made up of 12 amino acids. Germline V gene data show CDR1 as SGHTS and CDR2 as YDEGEE. The V and J ends lost 0 bases and 10 bases respectively, with 9 bases between them. CDR3 loop: CASSLVEGAQYF. The DNA of the CDR3 is TGTGCCAGCAGCTTGGTGGAGGGAGCGCAGTATTTT.

In its sample, this clone was seen once. The CDR3 coding sequence is TGTGCCAGCAGGACACAGGGGCACGAGCAGTACTTC. Amino acids: CASRTQGHEQYF. The rearrangement uses TRBV6-5 and TRBJ2-7; 7 bases are shared with TRBD1. Unmatched junction bases numbered 4, after V lost 6 bases and J lost 5 bases. Germline assignment: CDR1 MNHEY and CDR2 SVGAGI. The CDR3 runs 12 residues.

V and J are TRBV5-4 and TRBJ1-1; 11 nucleotides agree with TRBD1. The CDR3 extends over 14 amino acids. Unmatched junction bases numbered 2, after V lost 3 bases and J lost 4 bases. CDR1 SGHNT and CDR2 YYREEE come from the germline V gene (reference sequence). CDR3 DNA: TGTGCCAGCAGCTCCGGGACAGGGGGCACTGAAGCTTTCTTT. Translating it yields CASSSGTGGTEAFF.

CDR3 protein: CASSFGLAGVEQFF. The CDR3 DNA follows: TGTGCCAGCAGTTTCGGACTAGCGGGAGTCGAGCAGTTCTTC. The V call is TRBV6-5, the J call TRBJ2-1; TRBD2 matches 13 bases. Germline loops: CDR1 MNHEY, CDR2 SVGAGI. The trim removed 4 bases at V and 10 bases at J, leaving 4 bases unmatched. This CDR3 contains 14 residues.